This T cell receptor beta chain derives from a study of a mutant IDH1 vaccine in newly diagnosed glioma. Study-level background: Patients arrived already treated with radiotherapy, temozolomide, or both, most having had both.

The sample's time point: baseline, week 1 (first vaccination visit). Treatment here: pre-vaccination baseline after standard-of-care therapy. Only in-frame clones appear in the TCRdb table, and some are missing; sequencing was by immunoSEQ multiplex PCR. This table holds approximately 70,000 clones, less than 85% found once. Germline lookup yields CDR1 SGHTA and CDR2 FQGNSA. V dropped 3 bases and J dropped 10 bases, with 10 bases sitting between them. This CDR3 comprises 12 residues. The receptor comes from a middle-aged man with glioma. This sample comprised PBMCs, obtained from a glioma patient treated with radiotherapy, temozolomide or both. V gene TRBV7-2 combines with J gene TRBJ2-1; tentatively, D is TRBD1 (7 bases). The CDR3 coding sequence is TGTGCCAGCAGCTTGCAGGGGGGCGAGCAGTTCTTC. It translates to CASSLQGGEQFF.